Included here is one TCR beta chain sequence, with context. The antigen is not known. This sample was taken from a study of cytomegalovirus exposure and HLA in healthy donors. Points from the study as a whole: The investigators catalogued 150 to 200 TCR beta chains as cytomegalovirus-associated. As was reported, the classifier diagnosed cytomegalovirus status with high specificity and sensitivity. Rarity characterized most TCR sequences, yet some public TCRs appeared in many donors.

Method: immunoSEQ multiplex PCR; TCRdb's copy keeps in-frame clones and lacks some. The table includes 150,000 to 200,000 clones, under 90% detected once. The CDR3 is made up of 14 amino acids. CDR1 is SGDLS and CDR2 is YYNGEE in the germline V gene. After removal of 0 bases from V and 7 bases from J, the junction contained 4 bases not matched to a gene. The chain uses TRBV9 and TRBJ2-7; TRBD2 matches 10 bases. The clonotype comes from a man younger than 35 in good health and CMV-seropositive. Sequencing was carried out using PBMCs. In DNA, the CDR3 is TGTGCCAGCAGCGTAGGGGGACTAGCGAGTGAGCAGTACTTC. This encodes CASSVGGLASEQYF.